This passage covers 23 T cell receptor beta chains from one sample sequenced in a study of T cell responses to AZD1222 COVID-19 vaccine. Here immunoSEQ multiplex PCR was the method, and the copy in TCRdb shows in-frame clones only, minus some. The data hold 250,000 to 300,000 clones, with 90% to 95% observed a single time. The starting material was peripheral blood, obtained 28 days after the second AZD1222 dose. The receptors stem from an adult who received the AZD1222 COVID-19 vaccine.

The CDR3 DNA sequence: TGTGCCAGCAGCTTAGAAGGGGAGACTGAAGCTTTCTTT. Residues: CASSLEGETEAFF. The chain recombines TRBV11-3 with TRBJ1-1; TRBD1 is a possible D gene (5 bases). V lost 0 bases, J lost 5 bases, and 7 bases lay in between. Per germline, CDR1 SGHNT and CDR2 YENEEA. This CDR3 region has 13 residues.

The V and J genes are TRBV5-1 and TRBJ2-5, with 11 nucleotides matching TRBD1. Germline assignment: CDR1 SGHRS and CDR2 YFSETQ. The CDR3 is 14 residues long. V shed 4 bases and J 5 bases; nucleotides not matched to a gene: 4. The CDR3 DNA reads as TGCGCCAGCAGCCCAGGGACAGGGGGGGAGACCCAGTACTTC. It translates to CASSPGTGGETQYF.

The chain carries TRBV6-4 and TRBJ1-2; perhaps TRBD1 as D (6 bases). V was pared by 9 bases and J by 0 bases, with 14 bases between. CDR1 is MRHNA, CDR2 SNTAGT, per germline. The CDR3 runs to 14 residues. CDR3 loop: CARSGRGTNYGYTF. CDR3 bases: TGTGCCAGATCCGGCAGGGGAACTAACTATGGCTACACCTTC.

J is TRBJ1-6 and V is TRBV27; D unclear. The CDR3 runs to 13 residues. The germline gives CDR1 MNHEY, CDR2 SMNVEV (reference sequence). The V end was cut by 5 bases, the J end by 7 bases, with 9 bases between. CDR3 bases: TGTGCCAGCAGTAAACCGGACAATTCACCCCTCCACTTT. Its translation is CASSKPDNSPLHF.

This rearrangement joins TRBV25-1 to TRBJ2-3; D might be TRBD2 (5 bases). The CDR3 is made up of 15 amino acids. V was trimmed by 4 bases and J by 2 bases, leaving 13 bases between them. Per germline, CDR1 MGHDK and CDR2 SYGVNS. DNA of the CDR3: TGTGCCAGCAGTGCCGCCGGGGTTTACACAGATACGCAGTATTTT. It translates to CASSAAGVYTDTQYF.

Here the CDR3 reads CASSASPGNTIYF. The CDR3 nucleotides are TGTGCCAGCAGTGCCTCTCCTGGAAACACCATATATTTT. The chain carries TRBV28 and TRBJ1-3; D unclear. Trimming stripped 5 bases from V and 2 bases from J, with 7 bases between. The CDR3 consists of 13 residues. Germline V gives CDR1 MDHEN, CDR2 SYDVKM.

Remarks on this clone: Within the sample, other DNA sequences also encode this same CDR3. This chain connects TRBV15 to TRBJ2-7; D not certain. V lost 0 bases, J lost 3 bases, and 6 bases lay in between. The CDR3 length is 13 residues. CDR1 is LNHNV, CDR2 YYDKDF, per germline (reference sequence). CDR3 sequence reads: CATSRDRGYEQYF. CDR3 sequence (DNA): TGTGCCACCAGCAGAGATCGCGGCTACGAGCAGTACTTC.

The rearrangement links TRBV5-1 to TRBJ2-6, with 10 nucleotides matching TRBD1. V shed 4 bases and J 3 bases; nucleotides not matched to a gene: 7. Germline values: CDR1 SGHRS, CDR2 YFSETQ. The length of the CDR3 is 17 residues. Here the CDR3 reads CASSLDRGLDGANVLTF. The CDR3 DNA reads as TGCGCCAGCAGCCTTGACAGGGGGCTGGATGGGGCCAACGTCCTGACTTTC.

The genes are TRBV4-2 and TRBJ1-3; D is unresolved. This CDR3 region has 18 residues. V was clipped by 0 bases and J by 0 bases, with 15 bases between them. The germline V gene encodes CDR1 LGHNA and CDR2 YNFKEQ. The CDR3 DNA reads as TGTGCCAGCAGCCAAGAGGGTAAGCGGGGAAGCTCTGGAAACACCATATATTTT. Translating gives CASSQEGKRGSSGNTIYF.

The gene calls are TRBV6-1 and TRBJ2-2; D remains ambiguous. Germline assignment: CDR1 MNHNS and CDR2 SASEGT. V was trimmed by 2 bases and J by 3 bases, leaving 13 bases between them. This CDR3 is 16 amino acids long. The CDR3, as DNA: TGTGCCAGCAGTGAATCAGGTTTTTTGGACACCGGGGAGCTGTTTTTT. It encodes CASSESGFLDTGELFF.

The gene calls are TRBV18 and TRBJ2-1; 7 nucleotides match TRBD1. CDR1 is KGHSH and CDR2 is LQKENI in the germline V gene. This CDR3 comprises 16 residues. J gave up 2 bases and V 0 bases, and 4 bases lay outside the gene matches. CDR3 sequence: CASSPPARGTYNEQFF. DNA for the CDR3: TGTGCCAGCTCACCACCGGCCAGGGGGACCTACAATGAGCAGTTCTTC.

The chain employs TRBV6-2 or TRBV6-3 and TRBJ2-1; the D is unclear. The V gene's germline CDR1 is MNHEY and CDR2 SVGEGT. Trimming pared 0 bases from V and 4 bases from J, leaving 7 bases between. CDR3 length: 14 amino acids. This chain's CDR3 is CASSYSPLYNEQFF. Written as DNA, the CDR3 is TGTGCCAGCAGTTACTCACCCCTTTACAATGAGCAGTTCTTC.

V gene TRBV28 combines with J gene TRBJ2-7, with a tentative D call TRBD2 (6 bases). V dropped 8 bases and J dropped 0 bases, with 8 bases sitting between them. Germline lookup yields CDR1 MDHEN and CDR2 SYDVKM. The CDR3 is 12 amino acids. The CDR3 DNA sequence: TGTGCCAGCGGGAGGATCTCCTACGAGCAGTACTTC. Its protein is CASGRISYEQYF.

Remarks on this clone: The same CDR3 is also encoded by other DNA sequences in this sample. The chain is built from TRBV5-1 and TRBJ1-4, with D maybe TRBD1 (6 bases). Germline CDR1 is SGHRS and CDR2 is YFSETQ. Between the trimmed V and J ends, which lost 2 bases and 5 bases, there was a span of 10 bases. The CDR3 has 14 amino acids. CDR3 sequence (DNA): TGCGCCAGCAGCTTAGGCCAGGGGAATGAAAAACTGTTTTTT. This sequence encodes CASSLGQGNEKLFF.

This clone was seen just once. The CDR3 loop reads CASSLDPAGGYTGELFF. The DNA of the CDR3 is TGTGCCAGCAGTTTGGACCCCGCCGGGGGCTACACCGGGGAGCTGTTTTTT. The chain links TRBV28 to TRBJ2-2, with D perhaps matching TRBD1 or TRBD2 (6 bases each). This CDR3 comprises 17 residues. The V end lost 3 bases, the J end lost 3 bases, and 17 bases lay between the germline ends. In germline, CDR1 is MDHEN, CDR2 SYDVKM.

The chain uses TRBV7-2 and TRBJ1-6, with D maybe TRBD1 (5 bases). Trimming took off 5 bases at V and 7 bases at J, with 15 bases between the two ends. The CDR3 covers 15 residues. The germline CDR1 and CDR2 sequences are SGHTA and FQGNSA. This chain's CDR3 is CASSQRAGSNSPLHF. The DNA of the CDR3 is TGTGCCAGCAGCCAGAGGGCAGGGTCGAATTCACCCCTCCACTTT.

This rearrangement joins TRBV9 to TRBJ1-1; perhaps TRBD1 as D (5 bases). Trimming took off 0 bases at V and 1 base at J, with 10 bases between the two ends. The CDR3 consists of 15 residues. Per germline, CDR1 SGDLS and CDR2 YYNGEE. The CDR3 bases are TGTGCCAGCAGCGTAGATCCGGGGACGAACACTGAAGCTTTCTTT. This codes for CASSVDPGTNTEAFF.

The V gene is TRBV19, the J gene TRBJ2-1; D possibly matches TRBD1 or TRBD2 (6 bases each). The CDR3 is 13 amino acids. Germline assignment: CDR1 LNHDA and CDR2 SQIVND (reference sequence). The germline V and J ends were trimmed by 7 bases and 3 bases, with 10 bases remaining between them. CDR3 region: CASKEGVYNEQFF. The CDR3 nucleotides are TGTGCCAGTAAGGAGGGGGTCTACAATGAGCAGTTCTTC.

The chain is built from TRBV4-1 and TRBJ1-6; TRBD1 is a possible D gene (5 bases). The ends were cut back, 4 bases at V and 7 bases at J, with 11 bases in the middle. CDR3 length: 14 amino acids. The V gene's germline CDR1 is MGHRA and CDR2 YSYEKL. The CDR3 DNA reads TGCGCCAGCAGCCCGGGACGGACAAATTCACCCCTCCACTTT. Translation gives CASSPGRTNSPLHF.

V is TRBV11-3 and J is TRBJ2-5; tentative D call: TRBD2 (5 bases). The CDR3 consists of 14 residues. Trimming shortened V by 5 bases and J by 5 bases, and 15 bases separated the two germline ends. Germline V gives CDR1 SGHNT, CDR2 YENEEA. CDR3 sequence (DNA): TGTGCCAGCAGCCCGTCCGGGATCGATGAGACCCAGTACTTC. This codes for CASSPSGIDETQYF.

The chain joins TRBV5-1 to TRBJ1-1, with a weak D call TRBD1 (6 bases). The CDR3 extends over 16 amino acids. The ends were cut back, 0 bases at V and 0 bases at J, with 12 bases in the middle. Germline CDR1 and CDR2: SGHRS and YFSETQ. CDR3 amino acids: CASSLGTAPMNTEAFF. The CDR3 DNA reads as TGCGCCAGCAGCTTGGGGACAGCCCCCATGAACACTGAAGCTTTCTTT.

V gene TRBV3-1 (or the pseudogene TRBV3-2) combines with J gene TRBJ2-1; D unresolved. The CDR3 runs 14 residues. Trimming left V 3 bases short and J 5 bases short, with 11 bases between. CDR1 and CDR2 from the germline V gene are LGHDT and YNNKEL (reference sequence). CDR3 protein: CASSQAGSDNEQFF. CDR3 coding DNA: TGTGCCAGCAGCCAGGCTGGCAGCGACAATGAGCAGTTCTTC.

The chain couples TRBV5-8 to TRBJ1-1, with 8 positions matching TRBD1. The CDR3 is made up of 16 amino acids. Germline V gene sequence: CDR1 SGHTS, CDR2 YDEGEE. V shed 0 bases, J shed 1 base, and the junction held 5 bases outside the gene matches. CDR3 amino acids: CASSLGPGGPNTEAFF. The CDR3 coding sequence is TGTGCCAGCAGCTTGGGGCCAGGGGGCCCGAACACTGAAGCTTTCTTT.